The 18 T cell receptor beta chains reported below all come from one sample, sequenced in a study of OX40 agonist ivuxolimab in advanced cancers. Sequencing was performed with immunoSEQ multiplex PCR; in TCRdb, only in-frame clones are kept and a portion is missing. Of fewer than 100,000 clones detected, approximately 80% appear once; the ten largest clones hold roughly 1.6%. Sequenced material: CD4+ or CD8+ T cells sorted from blood, taken in a trial of the OX40 agonist ivuxolimab. Receptors were obtained from an adult with an advanced solid tumor such as melanoma, head and neck, liver or kidney cancer.

This clone has a handful of counts. The chain has TRBV19 and TRBJ2-7; TRBD2 matches 16 bases. CDR1 and CDR2 from the germline V gene are LNHDA and SQIVND (reference sequence). The V gene end was trimmed by 8 bases and the J gene end by 3 bases; junction bases not matched to a gene: 1. This CDR3 spans 14 amino acids. The CDR3 protein is CASGTSGGDYEQYF. The CDR3 coding sequence is TGTGCCAGTGGGACTAGCGGGGGGGACTACGAGCAGTACTTC.

This chain uses TRBV9 with TRBJ2-7, with D perhaps given as TRBD1 or TRBD2 (5 bases each). The CDR3 extends over 15 amino acids. Trimming removed 0 bases at V and 1 base at J, with 11 bases between. CDR1 is SGDLS and CDR2 is YYNGEE in the germline V gene. The CDR3 loop is CASSVAGADSYEQYF. The CDR3 DNA is TGTGCCAGCAGCGTAGCCGGGGCGGATTCCTACGAGCAGTACTTC.

The rearrangement links TRBV6-1 to TRBJ2-2, with TRBD2 identical over 10 bases. The V and J ends lost 4 bases and 2 bases, in that order; junction bases with no gene match: 1. Germline V CDR1 and CDR2: MNHNS, SASEGT. CDR3 length: 15 amino acids. CDR3 protein: CASSGTSGNTGELFF. CDR3 nucleotides: TGTGCCAGCAGTGGGACTAGCGGTAACACCGGGGAGCTGTTTTTT.

V usage is TRBV5-6 and J usage is TRBJ2-7, with unresolved D. With 0 bases removed from V and 3 bases from J, the gap between germline ends came to 4 bases. Germline-derived CDR1 and CDR2 are SGHDT and YYEEEE. The CDR3 runs to 12 residues. The CDR3 is CASSLEGYEQYF. The CDR3 coding sequence is TGTGCCAGCAGCTTGGAGGGCTACGAGCAGTACTTC.

The genes are TRBV30 and TRBJ1-2; D gene ambiguous. V lost 4 bases and J 3 bases, leaving 15 bases between the germline ends. Germline CDR1 and CDR2: GTSNPN and SVGIG (reference sequence). The CDR3 totals 14 residues. The CDR3 region has the DNA TGTGCCTGGACGGCCCACACGGGTCACTATGGCTACACCTTC. This codes for CAWTAHTGHYGYTF.

The rearrangement uses TRBV18 and TRBJ1-1, with a possible D match to TRBD1 (5 bases). CDR1 and CDR2 (germline): KGHSH, LQKENI. V was cut by 3 bases and J by 0 bases, with 11 bases left in between. The CDR3 covers 15 residues. Here the CDR3 DNA reads TGTGCCAGCTCACCTGGTCAGGGCTTGAACACTGAAGCTTTCTTT. This translates into CASSPGQGLNTEAFF. The entire variable domain, with the rest obtained from reference TRBV18 and TRBJ1-1, is as follows: NAGVMQNPRHLVRRRGQEARLRCSPMKGHSHVYWYRQLPEEGLKFMVYLQKENIIDESGMPKERFSAEFPKEGPSILRIQQVVRGDSAAYFCASSPGQGLNTEAFFGQGTRLTVV.

The chain employs TRBV2 and TRBJ2-3; no firm D call. Germline V lookup: CDR1 SNHLY, CDR2 FYNNEI. The CDR3 loop spans 13 amino acids. With 7 bases removed from V and 2 bases from J, the gap between germline ends came to 10 bases. CDR3 protein: CASNSQSTDTQYF. CDR3 coding DNA: TGTGCCAGCAATTCGCAGTCCACAGATACGCAGTATTTT. Drawing the rest from reference TRBV2 and TRBJ2-3, the complete variable domain is EPEVTQTPSHQVTQMGQEVILRCVPISNHLYFYWYRQILGQKVEFLVSFYNNEISEKSEIFDDQFSVERPDGSNFTLKIRSTKLEDSAMYFCASNSQSTDTQYFGPGTRLTVL.

The chain joins TRBV29-1 to TRBJ1-2; a possible D gene is TRBD1 (5 bases). Trimming removed 7 bases from V and 0 bases from J, with 18 bases in between. Per the germline V gene, CDR1 is SQVTM and CDR2 is ANQGSEA. This CDR3 spans 15 amino acids. In nucleotides, the CDR3 is TGCAGCGCCGCGGGACGGAAGGCTTCTAACTATGGCTACACCTTC. Translation: CSAAGRKASNYGYTF.

The DNA of the CDR3 is TGCGCCAGCAGCCACGGACTAGCGGGGGTGACAGATACGCAGTATTTT. Translated, it gives CASSHGLAGVTDTQYF. J is TRBJ2-3 and V is TRBV5-1; TRBD2 matches at 13 bases. CDR1 is SGHRS, CDR2 YFSETQ, per germline. V shed 4 bases and J 3 bases; nucleotides not matched to a gene: 5. The CDR3 is made up of 16 amino acids.

The table lists this clone with a count of one. The gene calls are TRBV5-1 and TRBJ1-2, with a weak D call TRBD1 (6 bases). The V end lost 0 bases, the J end lost 4 bases, and 13 bases lay between the germline ends. CDR3 length: 15 amino acids. Per germline, CDR1 SGHRS and CDR2 YFSETQ. DNA for the CDR3: TGCGCCAGCAGCTTGGCCCCGGACAGTACCTATGGCTACACCTTC. This gives the protein CASSLAPDSTYGYTF.

CDR3 loop: CASSTWGGTYEQYF. CDR3 DNA sequence: TGTGCCAGTAGTACGTGGGGAGGGACCTACGAGCAGTACTTC. V and J are TRBV19 and TRBJ2-7; 7 bases agree with TRBD2. Losses at the gene ends were 4 bases for V and 2 bases for J; bases not matched to a gene: 5. The CDR3 has 14 amino acids. From germline, CDR1 is LNHDA and CDR2 SQIVND (reference sequence).

The chain recombines TRBV11-2 with TRBJ2-7; TRBD2 matches 9 bases. V was clipped by 5 bases and J by 0 bases; unmatched bases: 5. Germline lookup yields CDR1 SGHAT and CDR2 FQNNGV. The CDR3 consists of 15 residues. CDR3 DNA: TGTGCCAGCAGCAGTCAGCGGGAGGCCTCCTACGAGCAGTACTTC. Translating gives CASSSQREASYEQYF.

The J gene is TRBJ2-3, the V gene TRBV5-6, with D possibly matching TRBD2 (5 bases). V lost 2 bases, J lost 2 bases, and 12 bases lay in between. The V gene's germline CDR1 is SGHDT and CDR2 YYEEEE. The CDR3 extends over 15 amino acids. This CDR3 reads CASSLGGRHTDTQYF. Written as DNA, the CDR3 is TGTGCCAGCAGCTTAGGCGGGCGACACACAGATACGCAGTATTTT.

This chain uses TRBV7-2 with TRBJ1-3; TRBD1 aligns across 8 bases. The CDR3 runs to 16 residues. Germline values: CDR1 SGHTA, CDR2 FQGNSA. V was pared by 3 bases and J by 4 bases, with 8 bases of the junction left unmatched. CDR3 residues: CASSFLQGAPGNTIYF. CDR3 nucleotide sequence: TGTGCCAGCAGCTTCCTCCAGGGGGCGCCAGGAAACACCATATATTTT.

The rearrangement joins TRBV28 to TRBJ2-7; 7 bases fit TRBD1. This CDR3 is 14 amino acids long. Losses at the gene ends were 8 bases for V and 6 bases for J; bases not matched to a gene: 13. CDR1 and CDR2 (germline): MDHEN, SYDVKM. Here the CDR3 DNA reads TGTGCCAGCGTGGGGACAGCATTACAAGGCGAGCAGTACTTC. Protein: CASVGTALQGEQYF.

The V call is TRBV6-1, the J call TRBJ1-2; a weak D match, TRBD1 (6 bases). This CDR3 contains 13 residues. The V end lost 6 bases, the J end lost 3 bases, and 11 bases lay between the germline ends. Germline V gives CDR1 MNHNS, CDR2 SASEGT. CDR3: CASSQQGDYGYTF. For the CDR3, the DNA is TGTGCCAGCAGCCAACAGGGAGACTATGGCTACACCTTC.

V gene TRBV29-1 combines with J gene TRBJ2-3; maybe TRBD2 (6 bases). The CDR3 is made up of 13 amino acids. The germline CDR1 and CDR2 sequences are SQVTM and ANQGSEA. V was shortened by 5 bases and J by 6 bases, with 15 bases between the two germline ends. The CDR3 is CSVKRGSVDTQYF. The CDR3 region has the DNA TGCAGCGTTAAACGGGGGTCCGTGGATACGCAGTATTTT.

This chain connects TRBV19 to TRBJ2-7, with D hard to call. The ends were cut back, 4 bases at V and 4 bases at J, with 8 bases in the middle. Germline lookup yields CDR1 LNHDA and CDR2 SQIVND (reference sequence). The length of the CDR3 is 12 residues. CDR3 sequence: CASSTLGYEQYF. The CDR3 region has the DNA TGTGCCAGTAGTACTCTGGGGTACGAGCAGTACTTC.